This TCR beta chain derives from a study of CD4+ T cells in melanoma. Here immunoSEQ multiplex PCR was the method, and the copy in TCRdb shows in-frame clones only, minus some. The data contain fewer than 20,000 clones, 76% of them seen just once; the ten biggest clones take up more than 10%. Germline V gene sequence: CDR1 MNHNS, CDR2 SASEGT. This CDR3 region has 12 residues. Trimming removed 6 bases at V and 10 bases at J, with 13 bases between. Sequences were obtained from cells from a culture (not recorded whether cultured in vitro). The clonotype originates from a human donor with melanoma. The chain joins TRBV6-1 to TRBJ2-1; possible D gene TRBD1, 6 bases. DNA for the CDR3: TGTGCCAGCAGAATTCCGGGACAAGAGCAGTTCTTC. Protein sequence: CASRIPGQEQFF.